The 3 T cell receptor beta chains below all came from one sample that was sequenced in a study of blood T cell repertoires in COVID-19. This table comes from immunoSEQ multiplex PCR, and its TCRdb copy is limited to in-frame clones, with some not included. The sample records 250,000 to 350,000 clones, roughly 90% being singletons. The sample consisted of peripheral blood. These receptors were taken from a woman in her forties or fifties with active or convalescent COVID-19.

The rearrangement uses TRBV14 and TRBJ2-7, with 7 bases fitting TRBD2. Germline CDR1 reads SGHDN; CDR2 reads FVKESK. The CDR3 covers 14 residues. V lost 4 bases and J lost 6; bases outside the gene matches: 9. This chain's CDR3 is CASSPLRWGGEQYF. The CDR3 DNA is TGTGCCAGCAGCCCACTCCGGTGGGGGGGCGAGCAGTACTTC.

V usage is TRBV27 and J usage is TRBJ2-1, with 15 bases matching TRBD2. Germline values: CDR1 MNHEY, CDR2 SMNVEV (reference sequence). Trimming removed 5 bases from V and 5 bases from J; junction bases left unmatched: 16. The CDR3 spans 20 residues. The CDR3 DNA is TGTGCCAGCAGTCCCTCCAGGTGGACTAGCGGGAGGGCGGAGAACAATGAGCAGTTCTTC. This gives the protein CASSPSRWTSGRAENNEQFF.

The V call is TRBV5-1, the J call TRBJ2-1; TRBD2 matches 9 bases. Per the germline V gene, CDR1 is SGHRS and CDR2 is YFSETQ. J was trimmed by 7 bases and V by 2 bases; bases with no gene match: 13. The CDR3 contains 17 residues. In DNA, the CDR3 is TGCGCCAGCAGCTTTGGCCACGAGGGACTAGCTTTTAATGAGCAGTTCTTC. It codes for CASSFGHEGLAFNEQFF.